These T cell receptor beta chains were read from a single sample in a study of control samples from healthy donors and cancer patients. The method was immunoSEQ multiplex PCR; TCRdb's version includes in-frame clones alone and lacks a portion of them. The sample contains over 90,000 clones, about 89% of which appear only once. The sample comprised PBMCs. The receptors were sampled from a man aged 60 to 69 with lung cancer. Each CDR3 is given with its conserved first and last residue. Fields, in order: V gene, J gene, clone size, D gene, CDR3 DNA, CDR3 protein. The D gene is left open where the match is weak. For some rows the clone size is stated as once, few or many, or as a class when expanded; others skip it.

>TRBV3-1/TRBV3-2|TRBJ2-5|once|.
TGTGCCAGCAGCCAATCACCGGGACCAAAAGAGACCCAGTACTTC
CASSQSPGPKETQYF
>TRBV24-1|TRBJ2-2|.|.
TGTGCCACCAGTGATGTGGGGGCCCTGGCCGGGGAGCTGTTTTTT
CATSDVGALAGELFF
>TRBV6-6|TRBJ2-1|.|TRBD2
TGTGCCAGCAGTCCCTATATCGGGACTAACAATGAGCAGTTCTTC
CASSPYIGTNNEQFF
>TRBV15|TRBJ2-1|.|TRBD2
TGTGCCACCAGCAGATCTAAGACTAGCGGGGGACACTACAATGAGCAGTTCTTC
CATSRSKTSGGHYNEQFF
>TRBV6-5|TRBJ2-7|.|.
TGTGCCAGCAGGTCCCCCCCATGGGAGCAGTACTTC
CASRSPPWEQYF
>TRBV11-3|TRBJ2-1|.|.
TGTGCCAGCAGCTCCGAAACCTACAATGAGCAGTTCTTC
CASSSETYNEQFF
>TRBV9|TRBJ1-1|.|.
TGTGCCAGCAGCGTGGGACACGTGAACACTGAAGCTTTCTTT
CASSVGHVNTEAFF
>TRBV5-4|TRBJ2-3|.|.
TGTGCCAGCAGTAGCCCCCGGGTGGCCACAGATACGCAGTATTTT
CASSSPRVATDTQYF
>TRBV6-2/TRBV6-3|TRBJ1-6|.|TRBD1
TGTGCCAGCAGTCACAACAGGGGGACGAATTCACCCCTCCACTTT
CASSHNRGTNSPLHF
>TRBV29-1|TRBJ1-2|.|.
TGCAGCGTTGACCCCAGGGAAATAAATGGCTACACCTTC
CSVDPREINGYTF
>TRBV6-2/TRBV6-3|TRBJ1-5|once|.
TGTGCCAGCAGCCCTAAGACGGCCCTGGGCAATCAGCCCCAGCATTTT
CASSPKTALGNQPQHF
>TRBV10-3|TRBJ2-1|.|TRBD1
TGTGCCATCAGTGACCCGTCACAGGGGAGTTCCTACAATGAGCAGTTCTTC
CAISDPSQGSSYNEQFF
>TRBV6-5|TRBJ2-7|.|.
TGTGCCAGCAGTTACTCGAGGCCCGGCAAGGGATACGAGCAGTACTTC
CASSYSRPGKGYEQYF
>TRBV7-2|TRBJ1-6|.|.
TGTGCCAGCAGCCGGCCGGATCGAAATTCACCCCTCCACTTT
CASSRPDRNSPLHF
>TRBV7-7|TRBJ2-1|few|TRBD1
TGTGCCAGCAGCCGAGGACAGGGCAACAATGAGCAGTTCTTC
CASSRGQGNNEQFF
>TRBV5-1|TRBJ1-6|.|.
TGCGCCAGCAGCCAGGGCCCTCGGGACGAAAATTCACCCCTCCACTTT
CASSQGPRDENSPLHF
>TRBV9|TRBJ2-2|.|.
TGTGCCAGCAGCGTCCGCCAAGGGGGTTGGGGCACCGGGGAGCTGTTTTTT
CASSVRQGGWGTGELFF
>TRBV5-6|TRBJ2-4|.|TRBD2
TGTGCCAGCAGCTTGGTTTATGAGGGGAGGGAGGCCAAAAACATTCAGTACTTC
CASSLVYEGREAKNIQYF
>TRBV10-3|TRBJ1-6|.|.
TGTGCCATCAGTGAGGCGGTACGGGGGGGGAATTCACCCCTCCACTTT
CAISEAVRGGNSPLHF
>TRBV10-2|TRBJ2-5|.|TRBD2
TGCGCCAGCAAACGGGGACCGGGGAGGGGTGAGACCCAGTACTTC
CASKRGPGRGETQYF
>TRBV6-5|TRBJ2-3|.|TRBD1
TGTGCCAGCAGACCTCGGACAGGGTGGGATACGCAGTATTTT
CASRPRTGWDTQYF
>TRBV29-1|TRBJ1-4|.|.
TGCAGCGTTGGGGTCAAGACTAATGAAAAACTGTTTTTT
CSVGVKTNEKLFF
>TRBV5-6|TRBJ1-6|.|.
TGTGCCAGCAGCCGAAACAGGGTTACCAATTCACCCCTCCACTTT
CASSRNRVTNSPLHF
>TRBV6-1|TRBJ2-3|.|TRBD1
TGTGCCAGCAGTGATTGGGGGCAGGGGGCTTTTGCAGATACGCAGTATTTT
CASSDWGQGAFADTQYF
>TRBV6-6|TRBJ2-3|.|.
TGTGCCAGCAGGCCAGAGGCGCCAGATACGCAGTATTTT
CASRPEAPDTQYF
>TRBV18|TRBJ2-7|.|.
TGTGCCAGCTCACCGAGCTTAACCTACGAGCAGTACTTC
CASSPSLTYEQYF
>TRBV5-1|TRBJ1-5|.|.
TGCGCCAGCAGCTTGGACGGGAGCAATCAGCCCCAGCATTTT
CASSLDGSNQPQHF
>TRBV6-5|TRBJ2-7|.|.
TGTGCCAGCAGCAGTCAGGACGGCTACGAGCAGTACTTC
CASSSQDGYEQYF
>TRBV6-6|TRBJ2-3|once|TRBD2
TGTGCCAGCAGTTCCGGGGGGGGCCTTCATACAGATACGCAGTATTTT
CASSSGGGLHTDTQYF
>TRBV29-1|TRBJ2-3|.|.
TGCAGCGCCTCGGGGGTTTTAACAGATACGCAGTATTTT
CSASGVLTDTQYF
>TRBV7-3|TRBJ2-6|.|.
TGTGCCAGCAGCTCCCCAGTGGGAAACTCTGGGGCCAACGTCCTGACTTTC
CASSSPVGNSGANVLTF
>TRBV19|TRBJ2-2|.|TRBD1
TGTGCCAGTAGGCGGGACAGGTCGAACACCGGGGAGCTGTTTTTT
CASRRDRSNTGELFF
>TRBV27|TRBJ1-1|.|.
TGTGCCAGCAGTTTCAGGGCTGGGAACACTGAAGCTTTCTTT
CASSFRAGNTEAFF
>TRBV12-3/TRBV12-4|TRBJ1-2|.|TRBD1
TGTGCCAGCAGTAAGACAGGGGACTATGGCTACACCTTC
CASSKTGDYGYTF
>TRBV30|TRBJ1-2|.|.
TGTGCCTGGAGTGTACGAAATCGGGGCTACACCTTC
CAWSVRNRGYTF
>TRBV11-3|TRBJ2-1|.|.
TGTGCCAGCAGCTCCCGACAAGGCGGGGTTTACAATGAGCAGTTCTTC
CASSSRQGGVYNEQFF
>TRBV25-1|TRBJ1-2|.|.
TGTGCCAGCAGAATGGAGGTAGGGGGTACTAACTATGGCTACACCTTC
CASRMEVGGTNYGYTF
>TRBV6-2/TRBV6-3|TRBJ2-3|.|TRBD1
TGTGCCAGCAGTTACCTTTCGGGACAGGGCGCAGATACGCAGTATTTT
CASSYLSGQGADTQYF
>TRBV6-6|TRBJ1-2|.|.
TGTGCCGGGGGGCAGGGGAACTATGGCTACACCTTC
CAGGQGNYGYTF
>TRBV9|TRBJ2-1|.|TRBD2
TGTGCCAGCAGCGAATGGATGATGGGACGGGGGGTCTCCTACAATGAGCAGTTCTTC
CASSEWMMGRGVSYNEQFF
>TRBV6-5|TRBJ1-1|.|.
TGTGCCAGCGGAACAACAGGGAAACACTTCTTT
CASGTTGKHFF
>TRBV18|TRBJ2-5|.|TRBD2
TGTGCCAGCTCCCTCGGACTAGCGGGGGAAGAGACCCAGTACTTC
CASSLGLAGEETQYF
>TRBV21-1|TRBJ2-3|.|.
TGTGCCAGCAGCAAAGCAAAAACTAACAGCACAGATACGCAGTATTTT
CASSKAKTNSTDTQYF
>TRBV9|TRBJ1-1|.|.
TGTGCCAGCAAAGAGCCAGCGAACACTGAAGCTTTCTTT
CASKEPANTEAFF
>TRBV9|TRBJ2-3|.|.
TGTGCCAGCAGCGTAGCTGAGGATACGCAGTATTTT
CASSVAEDTQYF
>TRBV6-1|TRBJ1-5|.|TRBD1
TGTGCCAGCAGGGCCGCCGGGACAGAGAATCAGCCCCAGCATTTT
CASRAAGTENQPQHF
>TRBV2|TRBJ1-4|.|TRBD1
TGTGCCAGCAGCCCCCCGGCGACAGGGGGTGAAAAACTGTTTTTT
CASSPPATGGEKLFF
>TRBV5-5|TRBJ1-4|.|.
TGTGCCAGCAGCTTAGGGCAGCTAAATGAAAAACTGTTTTTT
CASSLGQLNEKLFF
>TRBV9|TRBJ2-3|.|.
TGTGCCAGCACCACCGATGGACAGCGCACAGATACGCAGTATTTT
CASTTDGQRTDTQYF
>TRBV6-2/TRBV6-3|TRBJ2-5|.|.
TGTGCCAGCAGTTCGTCCCAAGAGACCCAGTACTTC
CASSSSQETQYF
>TRBV27|TRBJ1-5|.|TRBD1
TGTGCCAGCAGAAGGACAGGTTATAGCAATCAGCCCCAGCATTTT
CASRRTGYSNQPQHF
>TRBV7-6|TRBJ1-5|.|TRBD1
TGTGCCAGCAGCTTAGGGACAGGGTCGAGGCAGCCCCAGCATTTT
CASSLGTGSRQPQHF
>TRBV9|TRBJ1-4|.|.
TGTGCCAGCAGCGCTGGACAGTCTAAGGGTGAAAAACTGTTTTTT
CASSAGQSKGEKLFF